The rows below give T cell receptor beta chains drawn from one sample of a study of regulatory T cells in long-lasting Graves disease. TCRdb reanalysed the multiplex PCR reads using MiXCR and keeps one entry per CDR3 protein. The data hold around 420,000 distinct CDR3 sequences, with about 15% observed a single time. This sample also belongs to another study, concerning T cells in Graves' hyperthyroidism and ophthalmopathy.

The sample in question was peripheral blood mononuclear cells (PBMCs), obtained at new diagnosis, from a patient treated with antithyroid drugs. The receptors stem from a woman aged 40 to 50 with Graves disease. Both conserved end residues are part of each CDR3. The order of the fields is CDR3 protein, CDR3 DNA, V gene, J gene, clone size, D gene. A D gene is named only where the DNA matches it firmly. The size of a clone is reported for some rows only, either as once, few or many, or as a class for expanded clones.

cdr3_aa: CASSAGTAYYGYTF
cdr3_nt: TGTGCCAGCAGTGCCGGGACAGCCTACTATGGCTACACCTTC
v_call: TRBV12-3/TRBV12-4
j_call: TRBJ1-2
clone_size: -
d_call: TRBD1

cdr3_aa: CASSRRQGAIYEQYF
cdr3_nt: TGTGCCAGCAGCCGACGACAGGGGGCTATCTACGAGCAGTACTTC
v_call: TRBV11-3
j_call: TRBJ2-7
clone_size: many
d_call: TRBD1

cdr3_aa: CASSTTTGNEQFF
cdr3_nt: TGCGCCAGCAGCACAACCACGGGCAATGAGCAGTTCTTC
v_call: TRBV5-1
j_call: TRBJ2-1
clone_size: -
d_call: -

cdr3_aa: CASSLAGENEQYF
cdr3_nt: TGTGCCAGCAGCCTAGCGGGAGAAAACGAGCAGTACTTC
v_call: TRBV28
j_call: TRBJ2-7
clone_size: many
d_call: TRBD2

cdr3_aa: CAIKTQGGYEQYF
cdr3_nt: TGTGCCATCAAGACACAGGGGGGCTACGAGCAGTACTTC
v_call: TRBV2
j_call: TRBJ2-7
clone_size: many
d_call: TRBD1

cdr3_aa: CASSRGQGGVNEQFF
cdr3_nt: TGCGCCAGCAGCCGGGGACAGGGGGGAGTGAATGAGCAGTTCTTC
v_call: TRBV5-1
j_call: TRBJ2-1
clone_size: -
d_call: TRBD1

cdr3_aa: CASSLGPDYTEAFF
cdr3_nt: TGTGCCAGCAGCTTAGGCCCGGATTACACTGAAGCTTTCTTT
v_call: TRBV7-2
j_call: TRBJ1-1
clone_size: -
d_call: -

cdr3_aa: CASSTYREETQYF
cdr3_nt: TGTGCCAGCAGCACCTACAGGGAAGAGACCCAGTACTTC
v_call: TRBV28
j_call: TRBJ2-5
clone_size: many
d_call: -

cdr3_aa: CASSPSGRAKNIQYF
cdr3_nt: TGTGCCAGCTCACCGAGCGGGAGAGCCAAAAACATTCAGTACTTC
v_call: TRBV18
j_call: TRBJ2-4
clone_size: many
d_call: TRBD2

cdr3_aa: CASSYSALGGEKLFF
cdr3_nt: TGTGCCAGCAGTTACTCAGCCCTCGGAGGGGAAAAACTGTTTTTT
v_call: TRBV6-5
j_call: TRBJ1-4
clone_size: many
d_call: -

cdr3_aa: CASSSRKSSGKALDTQYF
cdr3_nt: TGTGCCAGCAGCTCCCGTAAAAGTTCCGGGAAAGCTTTGGATACGCAGTATTTT
v_call: TRBV11-3
j_call: TRBJ2-3
clone_size: many
d_call: -

cdr3_aa: CATSREASGRSYNEQFF
cdr3_nt: TGTGCCACCAGCAGGGAAGCCAGCGGGAGATCCTACAATGAGCAGTTCTTC
v_call: TRBV15
j_call: TRBJ2-1
clone_size: once
d_call: TRBD2

cdr3_aa: CASSSARAGYYEQYF
cdr3_nt: TGTGCCAGCAGTAGCGCTAGAGCGGGCTACTACGAGCAGTACTTC
v_call: TRBV6-1
j_call: TRBJ2-7
clone_size: -
d_call: -

cdr3_aa: CASSINGGYNEQFF
cdr3_nt: TGTGCCAGCAGTATCAACGGCGGGTACAATGAGCAGTTCTTC
v_call: TRBV2
j_call: TRBJ2-1
clone_size: -
d_call: -

cdr3_aa: CASSSLRGGNNSPLHF
cdr3_nt: TGTGCCAGCAGTTCCCTACGGGGGGGAAATAATTCACCCCTCCACTTT
v_call: TRBV12-3/TRBV12-4
j_call: TRBJ1-6
clone_size: many
d_call: -

cdr3_aa: CASIIGTGSGNTIYF
cdr3_nt: TGTGCCAGCATCATCGGGACGGGCTCTGGAAACACCATATATTTT
v_call: TRBV7-9
j_call: TRBJ1-3
clone_size: many
d_call: -

cdr3_aa: CASSHREDTQYF
cdr3_nt: TGTGCCAGCAGCCATAGGGAGGATACGCAGTATTTT
v_call: TRBV7-3
j_call: TRBJ2-3
clone_size: -
d_call: -

cdr3_aa: CASHEGTGAYNEQFF
cdr3_nt: TGTGCCAGTCACGAAGGGACTGGCGCCTACAATGAGCAGTTCTTC
v_call: TRBV19
j_call: TRBJ2-1
clone_size: many
d_call: -

cdr3_aa: CASGRDDTQYF
cdr3_nt: TGTGCCAGCGGGAGGGATGATACGCAGTATTTT
v_call: TRBV6-1
j_call: TRBJ2-3
clone_size: few
d_call: TRBD2

cdr3_aa: CASSHPSRGTSGSDGELFF
cdr3_nt: TGTGCCAGCAGCCACCCAAGTAGAGGAACTAGCGGGAGTGACGGGGAGCTGTTTTTT
v_call: TRBV4-2
j_call: TRBJ2-2
clone_size: -
d_call: TRBD2

cdr3_aa: CSVPGRLETQYF
cdr3_nt: TGCAGTGTACCGGGTCGGCTAGAGACCCAGTACTTC
v_call: TRBV20-1
j_call: TRBJ2-5
clone_size: many
d_call: -

cdr3_aa: CASSEGRYTEAFF
cdr3_nt: TGTGCCAGCAGTGAGGGGAGGTACACTGAAGCTTTCTTT
v_call: TRBV6-4
j_call: TRBJ1-1
clone_size: many
d_call: -

cdr3_aa: CASSFMRDVWGGYNEQFF
cdr3_nt: TGTGCCAGCAGTTTCATGAGGGATGTCTGGGGGGGGTACAATGAGCAGTTCTTC
v_call: TRBV27
j_call: TRBJ2-1
clone_size: few
d_call: TRBD2

cdr3_aa: CSAIGLAGKTYEQYF
cdr3_nt: TGCAGTGCCATTGGACTAGCGGGAAAAACCTACGAGCAGTACTTC
v_call: TRBV20-1
j_call: TRBJ2-7
clone_size: many
d_call: TRBD2

cdr3_aa: CASSLVLAGAWGEQYF
cdr3_nt: TGTGCCAGCAGCTTAGTGCTAGCGGGGGCATGGGGGGAGCAGTACTTC
v_call: TRBV11-2
j_call: TRBJ2-7
clone_size: many
d_call: TRBD2

cdr3_aa: CAITDPVARGHEQYF
cdr3_nt: TGTGCCATCACCGACCCGGTGGCCCGGGGCCACGAGCAGTACTTC
v_call: TRBV10-3
j_call: TRBJ2-7
clone_size: -
d_call: -

cdr3_aa: CATSGGLAGIQETQYF
cdr3_nt: TGTGCCACCAGCGGGGGACTAGCGGGGATCCAAGAGACCCAGTACTTC
v_call: TRBV15
j_call: TRBJ2-5
clone_size: few
d_call: TRBD2

cdr3_aa: CASSPLAGGRGEQFF
cdr3_nt: TGTGCCAGCAGCCCCCTAGCGGGAGGCAGGGGTGAGCAGTTCTTC
v_call: TRBV7-3
j_call: TRBJ2-1
clone_size: many
d_call: TRBD2

cdr3_aa: CSVEDLEKGNTIYF
cdr3_nt: TGCAGCGTTGAAGATCTGGAGAAAGGAAACACCATATATTTT
v_call: TRBV29-1
j_call: TRBJ1-3
clone_size: -
d_call: -

cdr3_aa: CASSYSTSSGRAGEQYF
cdr3_nt: TGTGCCAGCAGTTACTCGACCTCTAGCGGGAGGGCCGGCGAGCAGTACTTC
v_call: TRBV6-5
j_call: TRBJ2-7
clone_size: few
d_call: TRBD2

cdr3_aa: CASSTRTSGRFEQYF
cdr3_nt: TGTGCCAGCAGCACTAGGACTAGCGGGAGATTCGAGCAGTACTTC
v_call: TRBV11-2
j_call: TRBJ2-7
clone_size: once
d_call: TRBD2

cdr3_aa: CASSLDGLGETQYF
cdr3_nt: TGTGCCAGCAGTTTAGATGGACTAGGAGAGACCCAGTACTTC
v_call: TRBV28
j_call: TRBJ2-5
clone_size: many
d_call: TRBD2

cdr3_aa: CASSGSSGTEEYEQYF
cdr3_nt: TGTGCCAGCAGTGGAAGCAGCGGGACAGAGGAATACGAGCAGTACTTC
v_call: TRBV9
j_call: TRBJ2-7
clone_size: many
d_call: -

cdr3_aa: CASSQDTSGSNTGELFF
cdr3_nt: TGCGCCAGCAGCCAAGATACTAGCGGGTCGAACACCGGGGAGCTGTTTTTT
v_call: TRBV4-3
j_call: TRBJ2-2
clone_size: -
d_call: TRBD2

cdr3_aa: CASSTSSGRAVSTDTQYF
cdr3_nt: TGCGCCAGCAGCACATCAAGCGGGAGGGCCGTCAGCACAGATACGCAGTATTTT
v_call: TRBV10-2
j_call: TRBJ2-3
clone_size: many
d_call: TRBD2

cdr3_aa: CASSPQGPLTTDTQYF
cdr3_nt: TGTGCCAGCAGTCCCCAGGGACCCTTGACCACGGATACGCAGTATTTT
v_call: TRBV12-3/TRBV12-4
j_call: TRBJ2-3
clone_size: many
d_call: -

cdr3_aa: CASRRDPYEQYF
cdr3_nt: TGTGCCAGCAGGCGGGACCCCTACGAGCAGTACTTC
v_call: TRBV6-2/TRBV6-3
j_call: TRBJ2-7
clone_size: many
d_call: -

cdr3_aa: CASSLGGREKAPETQYF
cdr3_nt: TGTGCCAGCAGCTTAGGTGGGCGGGAGAAAGCTCCGGAGACCCAGTACTTC
v_call: TRBV7-6
j_call: TRBJ2-5
clone_size: many
d_call: TRBD2

cdr3_aa: CATGTSGTLDTQYF
cdr3_nt: TGTGCCACGGGGACTAGCGGGACATTAGATACGCAGTATTTT
v_call: TRBV10-3
j_call: TRBJ2-3
clone_size: -
d_call: TRBD2

cdr3_aa: CASSPRTAHSGANVLTF
cdr3_nt: TGTGCCAGCAGCCCCCGGACTGCACACTCTGGGGCCAACGTCCTGACTTTC
v_call: TRBV7-9
j_call: TRBJ2-6
clone_size: -
d_call: -

cdr3_aa: CASRGLGSPLHF
cdr3_nt: TGTGCCAGCAGGGGCCTAGGGTCACCCCTCCACTTT
v_call: TRBV6-1
j_call: TRBJ1-6
clone_size: -
d_call: -

cdr3_aa: CASSLDAGTSSPLHF
cdr3_nt: TGTGCCAGCAGTTTAGACGCTGGGACCTCCTCACCCCTCCACTTT
v_call: TRBV28
j_call: TRBJ1-6
clone_size: -
d_call: -

cdr3_aa: CASSLRGPSGNTIYF
cdr3_nt: TGTGCCAGCAGCTTGCGGGGGCCCTCTGGAAACACCATATATTTT
v_call: TRBV7-2
j_call: TRBJ1-3
clone_size: -
d_call: -

cdr3_aa: CASSLSDFGELFF
cdr3_nt: TGTGCCAGCAGTTTATCGGATTTCGGGGAGCTGTTTTTT
v_call: TRBV27
j_call: TRBJ2-2
clone_size: -
d_call: -

cdr3_aa: CASSLEADLNSPLHF
cdr3_nt: TGTGCCAGCAGCTTAGAAGCAGACTTAAATTCACCCCTCCACTTT
v_call: TRBV11-2
j_call: TRBJ1-6
clone_size: many
d_call: -

cdr3_aa: CATSQYSVRGDYNEQFF
cdr3_nt: TGTGCCACCAGCCAATATAGCGTAAGGGGCGATTACAATGAGCAGTTCTTC
v_call: TRBV15
j_call: TRBJ2-1
clone_size: many
d_call: -

cdr3_aa: CASSQGQGFETQYF
cdr3_nt: TGTGCCAGCAGCCAGGGACAGGGGTTTGAGACCCAGTACTTC
v_call: TRBV11-2
j_call: TRBJ2-5
clone_size: many
d_call: TRBD1